This TCR beta chain was observed in a study of vaccination effects on CD4 cells after COVID-19. Sequencing in the ViraFEST assay came after antigen-specific CD4+ T cells had been expanded with viral peptide pools, which were used to stimulate PBMC. Cells that had been cultured for ten to eleven days were the source of isolated CD4+ T cells. The healthy vaccine recipients, who had no prior SARS-CoV-2 infection, showed negative nucleocapsid antibodies. Measured with immunoSEQ multiplex PCR; TCRdb has only the in-frame clones, and not every one. The sample lists about 24,000 clones; around two thirds were seen once. About this clone: The antigen is not known.

V was clipped by 3 bases and J by 0 bases, with 12 bases between them. CDR1 is SEHNR and CDR2 is FQNEAQ in the germline V gene (reference sequence). The CDR3 spans 16 residues. The source is a human donor who received a COVID-19 vaccine. The sample here was CD4+ T cells from PBMCs cultured with HCoV-OC43 spike peptides, taken before COVID-19 vaccination. Subset described: HCoV-OC43 spike overlapping peptide pool stimulation. The V call is TRBV7-9, the J call TRBJ1-5, with no clear D. The CDR3 region has the DNA TGTGCCAGCAGCTTCGGGGATTTTGGTAGCAATCAGCCCCAGCATTTT. This sequence encodes CASSFGDFGSNQPQHF.